This T cell receptor (beta chain) was recovered during a study of blood T cell repertoires in COVID-19. Study information: T cells, B-cell-depleted T cells, or PBMCs provided the cDNA or gDNA that served as material.

V was trimmed by 2 bases and J by 3 bases, leaving 10 bases between them. This CDR3 spans 14 amino acids. CDR1 and CDR2 (germline): SQVTM, ANQGSEA. Authors' methods: Amplifying reference gene primers gave estimates of nucleated cell counts. TCRdb's copy holds only in-frame clones and misses some; the assay was immunoSEQ multiplex PCR. V and J calls and clone size are copied from that table; D and trimming were computed from the DNA. The sample consists of over 600,000 clones, about nine tenths of them appearing once. The sample taken for sequencing was peripheral blood. The TCR was taken from a woman in her late teens or twenties with acute or convalescent COVID-19. The chain uses TRBV29-1 and TRBJ1-4; D is undetermined. In DNA, the CDR3 is TGCAGCGTTGAATCTGAGGAGCCTAATGAAAAACTGTTTTTT. This encodes CSVESEEPNEKLFF.